These 25 T cell receptor beta chains came from one sample sequenced in a study of blood T cell repertoires in COVID-19 (dated by TCRdb to about 2020). Libraries were constructed by the immunoSEQ multiplex PCR assay. TCRdb holds this immuneACCESS table with in-frame rearrangements only. Some clones are missing; in checked studies, unresolved V genes explain under half, and the rest has no known cause. The sample table contains 150,000 to 200,000 clones; only one count was recorded for 74% of them. About 3% of the sample belongs to the ten largest clones. Specimen: peripheral blood. The receptors come from an elderly woman with acute or convalescent COVID-19.

This chain links TRBV6-5 with TRBJ2-7; a possible D gene is TRBD2 (5 bases). V lost 0 bases and J 1 base, leaving 13 bases between the germline ends. Per the germline V gene, CDR1 is MNHEY and CDR2 is SVGAGI. The CDR3 length is 16 residues. In DNA, the CDR3 is TGTGCCAGCAGTTACTCGATAGCGTTCGCTTCCTACGAGCAGTACTTC. This encodes CASSYSIAFASYEQYF.

The V call is TRBV3-1 (or the pseudogene TRBV3-2), the J call TRBJ1-6; D call uncertain. CDR3 length: 14 residues. CDR1 and CDR2 from the germline V gene are LGHDT and YNNKEL (reference sequence). V was cut by 1 base and J by 10 bases, with 11 bases left in between. The CDR3 region has the DNA TGTGCCAGCAGCCAAGTCAGCTTGGGCTCACCCCTCCACTTT. Translated, it gives CASSQVSLGSPLHF.

The J gene is TRBJ1-6, the V gene TRBV16; perhaps TRBD1 as D (6 bases). CDR3 length equals 17 residues. Deletions cut 0 bases from V and 7 bases from J, with 16 bases between. CDR1 and CDR2 from the germline V gene are KGHSY and FQNENV. CDR3 sequence (DNA): TGTGCCAGCAGCCAATCCAAGGCAGGGGCAGGGAATTCACCCCTCCACTTT. It specifies CASSQSKAGAGNSPLHF.

This sequence joins TRBV29-1 and TRBJ1-5; 9 bases match TRBD1. The CDR3 totals 13 residues. After removal of 7 bases from V and 6 bases from J, the junction contained 7 bases not matched to a gene. Germline V gives CDR1 SQVTM, CDR2 ANQGSEA. CDR3 in DNA: TGCAGCGCCCTGACAGGGGGTGGTCAGCCCCAGCATTTT. Translation: CSALTGGGQPQHF.

The chain combines TRBV27 with TRBJ1-1, with a possible D match to TRBD1 (6 bases). This CDR3 contains 17 residues. Germline V lookup: CDR1 MNHEY, CDR2 SMNVEV (reference sequence). V shed 4 bases and J shed 0 bases, with 18 bases lying between them. The CDR3 spells CASSSGQSLRLNTEAFF. The CDR3 DNA is TGTGCCAGCAGTTCCGGACAGTCCCTCAGACTGAACACTGAAGCTTTCTTT.

This clone has just one count. The rearrangement links TRBV19 to TRBJ2-3; D perhaps matches TRBD1 (5 bases). The germline V gene has CDR1 LNHDA and CDR2 SQIVND (reference sequence). CDR3 length: 15 amino acids. The ends were cut back, 2 bases at V and 7 bases at J, with 16 bases in the middle. The CDR3 DNA sequence: TGTGCCAGTAGTATAAGATCCCAGGGATTATATACGCAGTATTTT. As protein: CASSIRSQGLYTQYF.

V gene TRBV2 combines with J gene TRBJ2-7; D gene ambiguous. Germline V gene lookup returns CDR1 SNHLY and CDR2 FYNNEI. Trimming removed 3 bases from V and 7 bases from J, with 7 bases in between. The CDR3 loop spans 11 amino acids. The CDR3 is CASSDLREQYF. The CDR3 bases are TGTGCCAGCAGTGATCTCAGGGAGCAGTACTTC.

The rearrangement uses TRBV7-9 and TRBJ1-5; D is ambiguous. Germline V lookup: CDR1 SEHNR, CDR2 FQNEAQ (reference sequence). V was shortened by 5 bases and J by 0 bases, with 8 bases between the two germline ends. The length of the CDR3 is 14 residues. This chain's CDR3 is CASSPGLSNQPQHF. The CDR3 DNA reads as TGTGCCAGCAGCCCCGGTCTTAGCAATCAGCCCCAGCATTTT.

The chain couples TRBV19 to TRBJ2-1, with 10 bases that match TRBD2. This CDR3 is built from 14 residues. Per the germline V gene, CDR1 is LNHDA and CDR2 is SQIVND (reference sequence). After removal of 5 bases from V and 11 bases from J, the junction contained 9 bases not matched to a gene. The CDR3, as DNA: TGTGCCAGTAGTGACTCTAGCGGGAGAAGGAAGCAGTTCTTC. This gives the protein CASSDSSGRRKQFF.

This clone came up many times. The rearrangement links TRBV13 to TRBJ2-7, with a weak D call TRBD1 (7 bases). In germline, CDR1 is PRHDT, CDR2 FYEKMQ (reference sequence). The CDR3 spans 13 residues. V was pared by 3 bases and J by 7 bases, with 13 bases between. In DNA form, the CDR3 reads TGTGCCAGCAGCTTGGAGGGGGCGAGGGAGCAGTACTTC. Translation gives CASSLEGAREQYF.

The chain carries TRBV5-1 and TRBJ2-2, with 7 bases that match TRBD2. This CDR3 comprises 15 residues. With 0 bases clipped from V and 5 bases from J, the junction kept 4 bases outside the gene matches. Germline CDR1 SGHRS, CDR2 YFSETQ. In DNA, the CDR3 is TGCGCCAGCAGCTTGGTAGCTAGCGGAACCGGGGAGCTGTTTTTT. Its protein product is CASSLVASGTGELFF.

The chain uses TRBV19 and TRBJ2-7; D might be TRBD2 (6 bases). Trimming took off 3 bases at V and 6 bases at J, with 12 bases between the two ends. Germline-derived CDR1 and CDR2 are LNHDA and SQIVND (reference sequence). CDR3 length equals 13 residues. The chain's CDR3 is CASSIRRDLEQYF. For the CDR3, the DNA is TGTGCCAGTAGTATTAGGAGGGACCTCGAGCAGTACTTC.

The chain combines TRBV6-5 with TRBJ1-4; TRBD1 is a possible D gene (6 bases). V was trimmed by 10 bases and J by 8 bases, leaving 23 bases between them. This CDR3 comprises 15 residues. In germline, CDR1 is MNHEY, CDR2 SVGAGI. The CDR3 loop reads CATLPRQAAGEKLFF. The CDR3, as DNA: TGTGCCACCTTACCGCGACAGGCGGCCGGGGAAAAACTGTTTTTT.

This chain links TRBV21-1 with TRBJ1-1; TRBD1, the table's D call, was not compared with the DNA. TRBV21-1 is a pseudogene. The CDR3 runs to 13 residues. In DNA form, the CDR3 reads TGTGCCAGCAGGCCCGACAGGGGGGATGAAGCTTTCTTT. Its protein is CASRPDRGDEAFF.

The rearrangement joins TRBV30 to TRBJ2-7, with 7 bases fitting TRBD1. The junction had 9 bases not matched to a gene; V was cut back by 5 bases and J by 2 bases. Germline V CDR1 and CDR2: GTSNPN, SVGIG (reference sequence). CDR3 length: 14 amino acids. In nucleotides, the CDR3 is TGTGCCTGGGATGCCGGGACAGTGACCTACGAGCAGTACTTC. It codes for CAWDAGTVTYEQYF.

V is TRBV5-1 and J is TRBJ2-1; 8 nucleotides line up with TRBD2. Germline-derived CDR1 and CDR2 are SGHRS and YFSETQ. The CDR3 totals 16 residues. J was trimmed by 5 bases and V by 4 bases; bases with no gene match: 11. The chain's CDR3 is CASSISGSPADNEQFF. CDR3 DNA sequence: TGCGCCAGCAGCATAAGCGGGAGCCCCGCAGACAATGAGCAGTTCTTC. Complete variable domain (other parts from reference TRBV5-1 and TRBJ2-1): KAGVTQTPRYLIKTRGQQVTLSCSPISGHRSVSWYQQTPGQGLQFLFEYFSETQRNKGNFPGRFSGRQFSNSRSEMNVSTLELGDSALYLCASSISGSPADNEQFFGPGTRLTVL.

The rearrangement links TRBV28 to TRBJ1-2; TRBD1 matches 8 bases. Losses at the gene ends were 7 bases for V and 4 bases for J; bases not matched to a gene: 11. The germline CDR1 and CDR2 sequences are MDHEN and SYDVKM. This CDR3 is 15 amino acids long. This CDR3 is CASTPVDRAGYGYTF. The DNA for the CDR3 is TGTGCCAGCACCCCCGTGGACAGGGCTGGCTATGGCTACACCTTC.

The V and J genes are TRBV27 and TRBJ2-2, with a tentative D call TRBD2 (5 bases). Germline lookup yields CDR1 MNHEY and CDR2 SMNVEV (reference sequence). The CDR3 has 14 residues. Trimming removed 1 base from V and 4 bases from J, with 7 bases in between. The CDR3 bases are TGTGCCAGCAGTTTATTCCTAGCCACCGGGGAGCTGTTTTTT. Protein product: CASSLFLATGELFF.

CDR3 sequence reads: CASSLGQLNYGYTF. In DNA form, the CDR3 reads TGTGCCAGCAGCTTAGGACAGCTTAACTATGGCTACACCTTC. V usage is TRBV7-9 and J usage is TRBJ1-2, with D tentatively TRBD1 (5 bases). V dropped 1 base and J dropped 1 base, with 7 bases sitting between them. The CDR3 has 14 amino acids. Germline CDR1 and CDR2: SEHNR and FQNEAQ (reference sequence).

This clone was counted a single time. This chain joins TRBV12-3 or TRBV12-4 and TRBJ1-1, with D perhaps matching TRBD1 (6 bases). The CDR3 has 12 amino acids. V was cut by 5 bases and J by 12 bases, with 16 bases left in between. CDR3 sequence: CASSRRGGTTFF. As DNA, the CDR3 is TGTGCCAGCAGTCGTCGGGGGGGCACGACTTTCTTT.

This CDR3 reads CASSSIGAMHTEAFF. CDR3 DNA: TGTGCCAGCAGTTCCATTGGGGCCATGCACACTGAAGCTTTCTTT. V and J are TRBV28 and TRBJ1-1; D might be TRBD1 (5 bases). CDR3 length equals 15 residues. Germline-derived CDR1 and CDR2 are MDHEN and SYDVKM. Trimming cost V 4 bases and J 3 bases, with 15 bases left between them.

The chain links TRBV21-1 to TRBJ2-3; TRBD2 is taken as the D call from the table, unchecked against the DNA. TRBV21-1 is a documented pseudogene. The CDR3 contains 13 residues. Here the CDR3 DNA reads TGTGCCGGAACCCTAGCGGGAGGGCCGGACCTGTATTTT. Protein product: CAGTLAGGPDLYF.

V and J are TRBV5-4 and TRBJ2-1; tentatively, D is TRBD2 (5 bases). V lost 1 base and J 9 bases, leaving 11 bases between the germline ends. CDR3 size: 13 residues. In germline, CDR1 is SGHNT, CDR2 YYREEE (reference sequence). The CDR3: CASSLPDYPEQFF. The DNA of the CDR3 is TGTGCCAGCAGCTTGCCTGACTACCCTGAGCAGTTCTTC.

V usage is TRBV12-5 and J usage is TRBJ2-3, with D perhaps matching TRBD1 (5 bases). Germline V gene sequence: CDR1 LGHNT, CDR2 FRNRAP. The CDR3 contains 21 residues. V was trimmed by 3 bases and J by 2 bases, leaving 30 bases between them. CDR3 sequence: CASGFSGQPYSRSSFTDTQYF. CDR3 nucleotide sequence: TGTGCTAGTGGTTTCTCTGGACAACCCTATTCCAGATCCTCATTCACAGATACGCAGTATTTT.

The V call is TRBV2, the J call TRBJ2-4, with 9 bases aligning to TRBD2. The CDR3 is 18 amino acids. Germline CDR1 SNHLY, CDR2 FYNNEI. V trimming: 3 bases; J trimming: 5 bases; junction bases outside the gene matches: 14. CDR3 nucleotide sequence: TGTGCCAGCAGTGATTGGGGGTCTAGCGGGATTCAGGAAAACATTCAGTACTTC. It yields the protein CASSDWGSSGIQENIQYF.